The rows below give T cell receptor beta chains drawn from one sample of a study of T-cell memory formation after mild COVID-19. From the 5' RACE reads, TCRdb called clonotypes with MiXCR, one entry per CDR3 protein. There are fewer than 60,000 distinct CDR3 sequences in the sample; 12% occur only once, and approximately 25% lies in the top ten. Sequences were obtained from PBMCs or a T cell subset sorted from them (not recorded which). Source of these receptors: a man in his late teens or twenties who had mild COVID-19 (a few samples of this study predate the infection). Cell type and time point are not known. Each CDR3 is given with its conserved first and last residue. A D gene is named only where the DNA matches it firmly. Clone sizes are given selectively: once, few, many, or a class where the clone is expanded.

cdr3_aa: CASSVNDNYGYTF
cdr3_nt: TGTGCCAGCAGCGTAAATGATAACTATGGCTACACCTTC
clone_size: -
d_call: -
j_call: TRBJ1-2
v_call: TRBV9

cdr3_aa: CASSPGRAPSDTQYF
cdr3_nt: TGTGCCAGCAGCCCCGGACGGGCCCCGTCAGATACGCAGTATTTT
clone_size: -
d_call: -
j_call: TRBJ2-3
v_call: TRBV7-7

cdr3_aa: CSARDSAQGNYGYTF
cdr3_nt: TGCAGTGCTAGAGATTCGGCACAGGGGAACTATGGCTACACCTTC
clone_size: many
d_call: TRBD1
j_call: TRBJ1-2
v_call: TRBV20-1

cdr3_aa: CASSARQTDTQYF
cdr3_nt: TGTGCCAGCAGCGCAAGACAGACAGATACGCAGTATTTT
clone_size: few
d_call: -
j_call: TRBJ2-3
v_call: TRBV9

cdr3_aa: CSARDSGGTGNEQFF
cdr3_nt: TGCAGTGCTAGAGATTCGGGGGGGACCGGAAATGAGCAGTTCTTC
clone_size: few
d_call: TRBD2
j_call: TRBJ2-1
v_call: TRBV20-1

cdr3_aa: CASRQAYGGTSYNEQFF
cdr3_nt: TGTGCCAGCAGGCAAGCATACGGGGGGACGTCCTACAATGAGCAGTTCTTC
clone_size: -
d_call: TRBD2
j_call: TRBJ2-1
v_call: TRBV11-1

cdr3_aa: CASSLTQPFSGNTIYF
cdr3_nt: TGTGCCAGCAGTTTAACGCAGCCATTCTCTGGAAACACCATATATTTT
clone_size: few
d_call: -
j_call: TRBJ1-3
v_call: TRBV27

cdr3_aa: CASSQEENTQYF
cdr3_nt: TGCGCCAGCAGCCAGGAGGAAAATACGCAGTATTTT
clone_size: many
d_call: -
j_call: TRBJ2-3
v_call: TRBV5-1

cdr3_aa: CASSLDRDLKKQYF
cdr3_nt: TGTGCCAGCAGCCTAGACAGGGATCTTAAAAAGCAGTACTTC
clone_size: few
d_call: TRBD1
j_call: TRBJ2-7
v_call: TRBV2

cdr3_aa: CASSQDTEAFF
cdr3_nt: TGTGCCAGCAGCCAGGACACTGAAGCTTTCTTT
clone_size: few
d_call: -
j_call: TRBJ1-1
v_call: TRBV4-2

cdr3_aa: CASSPRGRGKKGTEAFF
cdr3_nt: TGTGCCAGCAGCCCCCGTGGCAGGGGAAAAAAGGGCACTGAAGCTTTCTTT
clone_size: -
d_call: -
j_call: TRBJ1-1
v_call: TRBV7-2